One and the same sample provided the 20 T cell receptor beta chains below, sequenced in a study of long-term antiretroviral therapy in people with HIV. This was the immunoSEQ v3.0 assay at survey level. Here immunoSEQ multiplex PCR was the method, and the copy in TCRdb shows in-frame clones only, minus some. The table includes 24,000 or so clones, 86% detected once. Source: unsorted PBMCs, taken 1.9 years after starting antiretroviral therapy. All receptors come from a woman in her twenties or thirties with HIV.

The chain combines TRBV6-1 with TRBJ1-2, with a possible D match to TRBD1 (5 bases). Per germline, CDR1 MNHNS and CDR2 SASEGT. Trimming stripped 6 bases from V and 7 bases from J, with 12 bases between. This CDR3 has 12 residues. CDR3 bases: TGTGCCAGCAGGGATGACGGGGGTGGCTACACCTTC. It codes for CASRDDGGGYTF.

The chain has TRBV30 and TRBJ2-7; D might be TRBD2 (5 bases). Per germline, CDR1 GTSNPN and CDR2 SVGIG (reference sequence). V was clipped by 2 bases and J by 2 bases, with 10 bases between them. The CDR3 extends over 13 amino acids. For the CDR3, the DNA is TGTGCCTGGAGTAGCGGCGATACCTACGAGCAGTACGTC. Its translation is CAWSSGDTYEQYV.

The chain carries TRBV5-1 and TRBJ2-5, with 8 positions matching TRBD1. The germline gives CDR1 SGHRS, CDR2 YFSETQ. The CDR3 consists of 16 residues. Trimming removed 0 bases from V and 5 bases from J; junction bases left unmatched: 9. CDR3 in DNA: TGCGCCAGCAGCTTGGATGCCCAGGGGGCGAGGGAGACCCAGTACTTC. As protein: CASSLDAQGARETQYF.

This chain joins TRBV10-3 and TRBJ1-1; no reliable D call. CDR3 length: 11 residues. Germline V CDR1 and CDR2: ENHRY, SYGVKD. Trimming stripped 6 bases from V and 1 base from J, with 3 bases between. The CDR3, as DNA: TGTGCCATCAGGGAGAACACTGAAGCTTTCTTT. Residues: CAIRENTEAFF.

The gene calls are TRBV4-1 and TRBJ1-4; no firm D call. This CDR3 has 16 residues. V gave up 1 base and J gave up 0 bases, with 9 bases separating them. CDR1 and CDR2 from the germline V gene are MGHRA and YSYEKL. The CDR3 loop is CASSQGRRSTNEKLFF. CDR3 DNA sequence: TGCGCCAGCAGCCAAGGCCGCCGTTCAACTAATGAAAAACTGTTTTTT.

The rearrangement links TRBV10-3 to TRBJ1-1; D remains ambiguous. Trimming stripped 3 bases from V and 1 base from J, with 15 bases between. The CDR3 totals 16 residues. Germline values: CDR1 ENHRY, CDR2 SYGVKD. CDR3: CAISDSRAEGNTEAFF. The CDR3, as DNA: TGTGCCATCAGTGACTCCAGAGCCGAGGGGAACACTGAAGCTTTCTTT.

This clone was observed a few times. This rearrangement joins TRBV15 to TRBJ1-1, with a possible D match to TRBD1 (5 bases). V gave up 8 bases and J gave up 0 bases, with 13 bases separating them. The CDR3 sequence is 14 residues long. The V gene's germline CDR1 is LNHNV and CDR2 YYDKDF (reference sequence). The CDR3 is CATSGTVMNTEAFF. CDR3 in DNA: TGTGCCACCTCCGGGACCGTCATGAACACTGAAGCTTTCTTT.

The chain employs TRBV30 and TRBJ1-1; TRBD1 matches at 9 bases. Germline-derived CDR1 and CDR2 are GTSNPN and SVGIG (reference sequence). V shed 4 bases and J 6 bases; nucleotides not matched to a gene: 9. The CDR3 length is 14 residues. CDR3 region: CAWTSDRGSSEAFF. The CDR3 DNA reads TGTGCCTGGACCTCGGACAGGGGCAGCTCTGAAGCTTTCTTT. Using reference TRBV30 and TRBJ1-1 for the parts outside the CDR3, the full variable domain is SQTIHQWPATLVQPVGSPLSLECTVEGTSNPNLYWYRQAAGRGLQLLFYSVGIGQISSEVPQNLSASRPQDRQFILSSKKLLLSDSGFYLCAWTSDRGSSEAFFGQGTRLTVV.

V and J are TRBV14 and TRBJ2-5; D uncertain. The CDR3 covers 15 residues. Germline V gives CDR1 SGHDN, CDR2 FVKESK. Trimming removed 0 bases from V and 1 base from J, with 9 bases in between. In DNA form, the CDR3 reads TGTGCCAGCAGCCAAGATCCGTGGGGCCAAGAGACCCAGTACTTC. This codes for CASSQDPWGQETQYF.

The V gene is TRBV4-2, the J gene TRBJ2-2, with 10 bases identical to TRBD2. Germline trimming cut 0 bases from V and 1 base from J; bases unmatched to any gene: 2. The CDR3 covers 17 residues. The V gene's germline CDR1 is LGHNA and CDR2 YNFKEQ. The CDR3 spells CASSQEASGGNTGELFF. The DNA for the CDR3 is TGTGCCAGCAGCCAAGAAGCTAGCGGGGGGAACACCGGGGAGCTGTTTTTT.

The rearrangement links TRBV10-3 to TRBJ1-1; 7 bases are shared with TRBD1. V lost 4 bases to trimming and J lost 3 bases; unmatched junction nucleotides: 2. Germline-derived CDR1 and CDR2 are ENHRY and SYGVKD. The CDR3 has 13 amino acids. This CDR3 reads CAISVTGDTEAFF. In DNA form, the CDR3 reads TGTGCCATCAGTGTTACAGGGGACACTGAAGCTTTCTTT.

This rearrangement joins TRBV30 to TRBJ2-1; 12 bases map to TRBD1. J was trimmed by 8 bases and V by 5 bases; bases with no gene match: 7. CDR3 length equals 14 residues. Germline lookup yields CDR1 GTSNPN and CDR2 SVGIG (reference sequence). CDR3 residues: CAWEGDRGRHEQFF. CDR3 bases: TGTGCCTGGGAAGGGGACAGGGGGCGTCATGAGCAGTTCTTC.

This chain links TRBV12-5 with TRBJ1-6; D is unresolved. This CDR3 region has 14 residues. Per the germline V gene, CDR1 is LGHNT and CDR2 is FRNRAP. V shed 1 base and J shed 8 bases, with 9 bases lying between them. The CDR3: CASGLGSGYSPLHF. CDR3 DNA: TGTGCTAGTGGTTTGGGGTCGGGGTATTCACCCCTCCACTTT.

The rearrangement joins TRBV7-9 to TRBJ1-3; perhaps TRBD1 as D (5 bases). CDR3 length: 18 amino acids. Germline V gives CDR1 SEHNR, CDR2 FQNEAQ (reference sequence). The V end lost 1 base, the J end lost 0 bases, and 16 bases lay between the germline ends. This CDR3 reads CASSLGRLGVPSGNTIYF. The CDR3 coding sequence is TGTGCCAGCAGCTTAGGGCGACTGGGGGTCCCCTCTGGAAACACCATATATTTT.

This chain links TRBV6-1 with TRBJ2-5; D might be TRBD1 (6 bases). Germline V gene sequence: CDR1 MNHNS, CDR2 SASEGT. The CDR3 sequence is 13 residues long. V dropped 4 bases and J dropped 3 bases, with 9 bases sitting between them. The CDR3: CASSVQGEETQYF. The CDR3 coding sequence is TGTGCCAGCAGTGTACAGGGCGAAGAGACCCAGTACTTC.

The CDR3 is CAIRPSGTGRKFHGYTF. As DNA, the CDR3 is TGTGCCATCCGCCCTTCCGGGACAGGGAGAAAGTTTCATGGCTACACCTTC. The chain has TRBV10-3 and TRBJ1-2, with TRBD1 identical over 9 bases. CDR1 ENHRY and CDR2 SYGVKD come from the germline V gene. CDR3 length equals 17 residues. V shed 8 bases, J shed 6 bases, and the junction held 19 bases outside the gene matches.

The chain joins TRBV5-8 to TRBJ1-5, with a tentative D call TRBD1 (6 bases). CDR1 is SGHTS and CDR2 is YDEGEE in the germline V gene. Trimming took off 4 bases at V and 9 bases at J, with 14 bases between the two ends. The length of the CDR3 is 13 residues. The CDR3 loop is CASSAQGQRPQHF. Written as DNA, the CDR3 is TGTGCCAGCAGCGCCCAGGGGCAGAGGCCCCAGCATTTT.

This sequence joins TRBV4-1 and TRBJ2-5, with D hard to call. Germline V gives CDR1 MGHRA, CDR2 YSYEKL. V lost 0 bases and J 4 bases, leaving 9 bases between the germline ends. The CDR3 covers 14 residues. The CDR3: CASSQEVVGETQYF. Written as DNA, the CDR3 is TGCGCCAGCAGCCAAGAGGTAGTTGGAGAGACCCAGTACTTC.

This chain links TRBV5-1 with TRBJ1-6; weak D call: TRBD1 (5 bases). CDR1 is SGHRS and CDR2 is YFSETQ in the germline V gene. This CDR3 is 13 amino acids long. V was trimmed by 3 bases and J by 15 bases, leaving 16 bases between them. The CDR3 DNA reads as TGCGCCAGCAGCTCTTCCGGGGGATTCGTCCTCCACTTT. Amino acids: CASSSSGGFVLHF.

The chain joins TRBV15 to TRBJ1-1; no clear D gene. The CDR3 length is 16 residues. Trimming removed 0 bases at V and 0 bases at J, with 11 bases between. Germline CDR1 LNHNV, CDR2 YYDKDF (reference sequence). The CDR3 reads CATSRDPPALNTEAFF. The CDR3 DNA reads TGTGCCACCAGCAGAGACCCCCCCGCCCTGAACACTGAAGCTTTCTTT.